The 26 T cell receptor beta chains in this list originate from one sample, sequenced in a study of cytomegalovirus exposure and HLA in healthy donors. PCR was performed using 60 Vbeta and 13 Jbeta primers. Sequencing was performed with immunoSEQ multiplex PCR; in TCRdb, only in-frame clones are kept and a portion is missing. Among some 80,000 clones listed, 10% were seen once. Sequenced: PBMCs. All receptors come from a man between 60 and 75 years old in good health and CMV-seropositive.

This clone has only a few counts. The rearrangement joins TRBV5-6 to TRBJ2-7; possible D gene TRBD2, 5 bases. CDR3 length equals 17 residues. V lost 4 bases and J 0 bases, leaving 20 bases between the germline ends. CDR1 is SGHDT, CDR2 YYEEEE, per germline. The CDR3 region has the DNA TGTGCCAGCAGCCCCTGGCGGAGGCCGTTTAGCTCCTACGAGCAGTACTTC. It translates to CASSPWRRPFSSYEQYF.

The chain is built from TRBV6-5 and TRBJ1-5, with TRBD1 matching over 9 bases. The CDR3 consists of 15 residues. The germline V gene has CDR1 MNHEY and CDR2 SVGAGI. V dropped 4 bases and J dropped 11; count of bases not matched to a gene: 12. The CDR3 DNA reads TGTGCCAGCAGTTCAGGACAGGGGAGTCGGCAGTCCCAGCATTTT. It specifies CASSSGQGSRQSQHF.

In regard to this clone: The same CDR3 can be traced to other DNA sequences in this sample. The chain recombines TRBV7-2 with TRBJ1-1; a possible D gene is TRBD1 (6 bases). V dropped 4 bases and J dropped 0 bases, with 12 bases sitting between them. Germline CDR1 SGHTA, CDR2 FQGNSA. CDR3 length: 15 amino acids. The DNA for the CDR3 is TGTGCCAGCAGCTACCAGACAGGAATGAACACTGAAGCTTTCTTT. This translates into CASSYQTGMNTEAFF.

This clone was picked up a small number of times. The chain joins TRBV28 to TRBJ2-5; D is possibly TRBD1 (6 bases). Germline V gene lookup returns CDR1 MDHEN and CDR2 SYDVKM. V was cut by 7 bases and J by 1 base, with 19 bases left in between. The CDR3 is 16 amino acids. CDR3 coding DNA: TGTGCCAGCACCTCCTTGCAGGGGCAGGCCCAAGAGACCCAGTACTTC. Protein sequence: CASTSLQGQAQETQYF. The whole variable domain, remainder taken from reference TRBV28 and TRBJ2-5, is DVKVTQSSRYLVKRTGEKVFLECVQDMDHENMFWYRQDPGLGLRLIYFSYDVKMKEKGDIPEGYSVSREKKERFSLILESASTNQTSMYLCASTSLQGQAQETQYFGPGTRLLVL.

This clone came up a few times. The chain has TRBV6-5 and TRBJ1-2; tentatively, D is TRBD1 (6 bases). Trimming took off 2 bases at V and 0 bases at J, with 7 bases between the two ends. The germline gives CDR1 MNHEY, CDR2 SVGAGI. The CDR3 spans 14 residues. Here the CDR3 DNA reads TGTGCCAGCAGTTACCGGACAGCTAACTATGGCTACACCTTC. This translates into CASSYRTANYGYTF.

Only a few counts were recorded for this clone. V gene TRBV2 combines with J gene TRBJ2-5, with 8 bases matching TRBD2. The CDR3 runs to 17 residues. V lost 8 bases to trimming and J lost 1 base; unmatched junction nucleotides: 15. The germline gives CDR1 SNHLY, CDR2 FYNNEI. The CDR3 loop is CASLARLGGGLQETQYF. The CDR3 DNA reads TGTGCCAGCCTAGCCCGACTCGGGGGGGGTCTCCAAGAGACCCAGTACTTC.

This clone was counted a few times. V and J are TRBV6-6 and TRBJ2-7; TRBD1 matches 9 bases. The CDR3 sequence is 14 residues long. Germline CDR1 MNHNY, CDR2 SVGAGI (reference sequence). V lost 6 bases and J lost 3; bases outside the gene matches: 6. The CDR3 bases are TGTGCCAGCAGGGCGGGACAGGGACTCTACGAGCAGTACGTC. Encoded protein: CASRAGQGLYEQYV.

The CDR3 coding sequence is TGTGCCAGCAGCTTAGGACTAGTTACAGATACGCAGTATTTT. It is translated as CASSLGLVTDTQYF. The chain combines TRBV7-2 with TRBJ2-3, with D perhaps TRBD2 (6 bases). The CDR3 runs 14 residues. Germline V gene lookup returns CDR1 SGHTA and CDR2 FQGNSA. V was shortened by 1 base and J by 3 bases, with 8 bases between the two germline ends.

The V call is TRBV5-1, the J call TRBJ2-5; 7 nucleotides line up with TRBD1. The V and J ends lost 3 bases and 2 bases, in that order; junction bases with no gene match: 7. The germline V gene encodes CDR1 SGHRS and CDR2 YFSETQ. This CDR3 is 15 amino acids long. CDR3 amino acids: CASSSAGTVQETQYF. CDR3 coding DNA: TGCGCCAGCAGCTCCGCCGGGACAGTGCAAGAGACCCAGTACTTC.

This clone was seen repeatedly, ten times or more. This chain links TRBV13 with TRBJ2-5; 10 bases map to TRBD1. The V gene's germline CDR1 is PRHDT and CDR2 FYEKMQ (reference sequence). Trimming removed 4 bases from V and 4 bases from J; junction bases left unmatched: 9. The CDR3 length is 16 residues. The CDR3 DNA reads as TGTGCCAGCAGCTCCCGGGACAGGGGAAGCGGAGAGACCCAGTACTTC. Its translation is CASSSRDRGSGETQYF. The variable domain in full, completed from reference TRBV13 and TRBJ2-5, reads AAGVIQSPRHLIKEKRETATLKCYPIPRHDTVYWYQQGPGQDPQFLISFYEKMQSDKGSIPDRFSAQQFSDYHSELNMSSLELGDSALYFCASSSRDRGSGETQYFGPGTRLLVL.

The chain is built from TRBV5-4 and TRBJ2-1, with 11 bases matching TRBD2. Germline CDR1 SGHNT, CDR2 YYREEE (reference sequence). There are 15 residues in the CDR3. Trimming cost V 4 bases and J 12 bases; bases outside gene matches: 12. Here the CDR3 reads CASSGGGLADMTQFF. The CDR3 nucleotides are TGTGCCAGCAGCGGGGGGGGACTAGCGGATATGACGCAGTTCTTC. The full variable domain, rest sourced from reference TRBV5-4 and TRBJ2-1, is ETGVTQSPTHLIKTRGQQVTLRCSSQSGHNTVSWYQQALGQGPQFIFQYYREEENGRGNFPPRFSGLQFPNYSSELNVNALELDDSALYLCASSGGGLADMTQFFGPGTRLTVL.

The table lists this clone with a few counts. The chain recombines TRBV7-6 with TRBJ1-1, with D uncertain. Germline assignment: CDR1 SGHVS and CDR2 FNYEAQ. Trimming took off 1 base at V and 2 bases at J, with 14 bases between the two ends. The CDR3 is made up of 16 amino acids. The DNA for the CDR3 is TGTGCCAGCAGCTTAGGGTTGTCAGGATTAAACACTGAAGCTTTCTTT. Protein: CASSLGLSGLNTEAFF.

CDR3 in DNA: TGTGCCAGCAGCCCACCGGCTAGCGGAGGAGAGACCCAGTACTTC. Protein product: CASSPPASGGETQYF. V and J are TRBV25-1 and TRBJ2-5; 7 bases map to TRBD2. CDR1 and CDR2 (germline): MGHDK, SYGVNS. V lost 6 bases, J lost 4 bases, and 11 bases stayed unmatched. The CDR3 spans 15 residues.

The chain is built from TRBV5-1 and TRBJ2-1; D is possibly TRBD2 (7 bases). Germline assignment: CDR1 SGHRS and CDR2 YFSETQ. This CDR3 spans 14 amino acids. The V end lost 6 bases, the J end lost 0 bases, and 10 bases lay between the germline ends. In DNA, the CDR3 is TGCGCCAGCACGGGGGGCCGCTCCTACAATGAGCAGTTCTTC. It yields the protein CASTGGRSYNEQFF. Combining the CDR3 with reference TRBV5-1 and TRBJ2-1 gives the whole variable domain KAGVTQTPRYLIKTRGQQVTLSCSPISGHRSVSWYQQTPGQGLQFLFEYFSETQRNKGNFPGRFSGRQFSNSRSEMNVSTLELGDSALYLCASTGGRSYNEQFFGPGTRLTVL.

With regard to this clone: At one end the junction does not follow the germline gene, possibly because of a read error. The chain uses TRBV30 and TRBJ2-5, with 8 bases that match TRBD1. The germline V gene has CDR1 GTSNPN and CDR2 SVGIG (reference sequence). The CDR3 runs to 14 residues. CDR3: CAWKLDRAQENQYF. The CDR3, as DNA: TGTGCCTGGAAACTGGACAGGGCACAAGAGAACCAGTACTTC. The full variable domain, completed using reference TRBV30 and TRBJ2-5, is SQTIHQWPATLVQPVGSPLSLECTVEGTSNPNLYWYRQAAGRGLQLLFYSVGIGQISSEVPQNLSASRPQDRQFILSSKKLLLSDSGFYLCAWKLDRAQENQYFGPGTRLLVL.

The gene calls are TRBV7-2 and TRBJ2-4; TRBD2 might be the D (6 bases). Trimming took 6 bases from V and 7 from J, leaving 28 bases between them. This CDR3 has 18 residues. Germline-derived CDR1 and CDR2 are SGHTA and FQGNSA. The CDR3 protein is CASRHGGGGGGKYNIQYF. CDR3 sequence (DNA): TGTGCCAGCAGGCACGGGGGTGGGGGAGGAGGGAAGTATAACATTCAGTACTTC.

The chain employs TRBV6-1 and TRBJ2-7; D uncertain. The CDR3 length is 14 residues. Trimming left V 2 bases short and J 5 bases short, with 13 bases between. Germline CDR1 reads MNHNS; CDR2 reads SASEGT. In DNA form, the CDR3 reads TGTGCCAGCAGTGAACCCAGTGGCCGGGACGAGCAGTACTTC. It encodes CASSEPSGRDEQYF.

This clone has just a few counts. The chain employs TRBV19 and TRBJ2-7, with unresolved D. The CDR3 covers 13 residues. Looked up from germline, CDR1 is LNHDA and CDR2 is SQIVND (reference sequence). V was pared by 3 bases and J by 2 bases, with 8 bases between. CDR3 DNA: TGTGCCAGTAGTATCAGGCAGACCTACGAGCAGTACTTC. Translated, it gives CASSIRQTYEQYF.

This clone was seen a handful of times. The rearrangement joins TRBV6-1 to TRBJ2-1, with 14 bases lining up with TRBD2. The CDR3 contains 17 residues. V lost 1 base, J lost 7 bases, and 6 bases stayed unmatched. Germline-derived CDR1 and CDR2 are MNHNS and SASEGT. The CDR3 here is CASSEETSGGAQNEQFF. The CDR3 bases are TGTGCCAGCAGTGAAGAGACTAGCGGGGGGGCGCAGAATGAGCAGTTCTTC.

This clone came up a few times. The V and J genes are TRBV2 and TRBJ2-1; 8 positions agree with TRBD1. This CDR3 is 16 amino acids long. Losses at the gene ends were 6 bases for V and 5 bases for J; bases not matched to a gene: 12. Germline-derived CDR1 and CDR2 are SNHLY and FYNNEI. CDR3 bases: TGTGCCAGCAGCTTCCCCAGGGACAGGTCCAACAATGAGCAGTTCTTC. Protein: CASSFPRDRSNNEQFF.

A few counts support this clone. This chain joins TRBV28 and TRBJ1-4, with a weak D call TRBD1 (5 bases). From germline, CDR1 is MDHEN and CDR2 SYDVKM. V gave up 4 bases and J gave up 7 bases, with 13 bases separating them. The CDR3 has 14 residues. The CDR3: CASSSNRGSEKLFF. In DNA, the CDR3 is TGTGCCAGCAGTTCGAATAGGGGTAGTGAAAAACTGTTTTTT.

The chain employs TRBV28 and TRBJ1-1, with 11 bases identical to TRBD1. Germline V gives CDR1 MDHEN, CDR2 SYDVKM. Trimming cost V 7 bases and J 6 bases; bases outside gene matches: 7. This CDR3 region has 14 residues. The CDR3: CASTPGQGASEAFF. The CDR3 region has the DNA TGTGCCAGCACCCCCGGACAGGGGGCGTCTGAAGCTTTCTTT.

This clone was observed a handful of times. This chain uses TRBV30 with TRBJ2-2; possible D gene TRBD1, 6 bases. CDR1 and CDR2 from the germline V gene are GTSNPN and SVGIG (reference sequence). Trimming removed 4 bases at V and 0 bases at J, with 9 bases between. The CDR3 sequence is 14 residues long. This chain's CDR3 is CAWTRGANTGELFF. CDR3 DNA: TGTGCCTGGACCAGGGGCGCGAACACCGGGGAGCTGTTTTTT.

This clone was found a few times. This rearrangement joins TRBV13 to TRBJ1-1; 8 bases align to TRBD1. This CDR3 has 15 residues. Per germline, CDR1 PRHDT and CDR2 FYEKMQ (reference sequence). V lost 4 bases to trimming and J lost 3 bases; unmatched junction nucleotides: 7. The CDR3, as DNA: TGTGCCAGCAGCTGGCGACAGGGGTGGGACACTGAAGCTTTCTTT. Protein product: CASSWRQGWDTEAFF.

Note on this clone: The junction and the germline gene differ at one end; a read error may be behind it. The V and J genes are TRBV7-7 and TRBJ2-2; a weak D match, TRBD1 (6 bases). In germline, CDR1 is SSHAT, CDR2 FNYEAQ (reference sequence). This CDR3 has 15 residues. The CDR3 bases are TGTGCTAGCAGCAAGGTCCGGGACATAGCCGGGGAGCTGTTTTTT. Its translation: CASSKVRDIAGELFF.

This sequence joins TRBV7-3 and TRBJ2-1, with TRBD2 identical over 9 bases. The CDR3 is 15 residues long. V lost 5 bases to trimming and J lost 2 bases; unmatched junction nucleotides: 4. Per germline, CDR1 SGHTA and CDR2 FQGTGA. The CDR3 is CASSALAGTYNEQFF. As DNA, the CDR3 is TGTGCCAGCAGCGCCCTAGCGGGGACCTACAATGAGCAGTTCTTC.